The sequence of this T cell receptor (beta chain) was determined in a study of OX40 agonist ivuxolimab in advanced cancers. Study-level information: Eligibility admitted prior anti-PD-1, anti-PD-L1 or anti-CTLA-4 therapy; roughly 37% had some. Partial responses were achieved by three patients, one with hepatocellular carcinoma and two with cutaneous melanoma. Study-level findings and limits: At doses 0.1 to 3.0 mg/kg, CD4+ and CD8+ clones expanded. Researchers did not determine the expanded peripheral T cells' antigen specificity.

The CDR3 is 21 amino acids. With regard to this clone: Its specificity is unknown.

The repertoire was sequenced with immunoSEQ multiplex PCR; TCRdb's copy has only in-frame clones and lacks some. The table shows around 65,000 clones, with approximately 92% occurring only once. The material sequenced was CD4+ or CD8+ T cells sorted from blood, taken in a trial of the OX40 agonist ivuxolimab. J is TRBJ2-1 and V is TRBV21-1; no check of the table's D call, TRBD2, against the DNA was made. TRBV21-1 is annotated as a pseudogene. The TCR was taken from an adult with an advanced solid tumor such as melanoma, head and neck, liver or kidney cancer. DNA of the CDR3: TGTGCCAGCAGCAAAGCGCTTTTATGGTTCGGGGGGCTAGCGGTATACAATGAGCAGTTCTTC. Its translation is CASSKALLWFGGLAVYNEQFF.